Listed below are T cell receptor beta chains from one sample, sequenced in a study of CD8 T cells in Susac syndrome. TCRdb reanalysed the immunoSEQ multiplex PCR reads using MiXCR and keeps one entry per CDR3 protein. Here the sample spans roughly 150,000 distinct CDR3 sequences, about 90% being singletons. Sequencing used CD4+ T cells from PBMCs. The receptors were gathered from a human donor in good health. Both conserved end residues are part of each CDR3. The D gene is left open where the match is weak. Expanded clones are given a class, and other clones once, few, many or no size at all.

D gene,J gene,V gene,clone size,CDR3 DNA,CDR3 protein
NA,TRBJ1-1,TRBV29-1,NA,TGCAGCGTTTCGGGACCGTTGAACACTGAAGCTTTCTTT,CSVSGPLNTEAFF
NA,TRBJ1-5,TRBV19,NA,TGTGCCAGTAACCATTTAGGAGGATTTCATAGCAATCAGCCCCAGCATTTT,CASNHLGGFHSNQPQHF
NA,TRBJ1-1,TRBV27,NA,TGTGCCAGCAGTTTATCGATCGGGCTGAACACTGAAGCTTTCTTT,CASSLSIGLNTEAFF
NA,TRBJ1-4,TRBV2,NA,TGTGCCAGCATAGGCCAGGGCGAAGAAAAACTGTTTTTT,CASIGQGEEKLFF
NA,TRBJ2-7,TRBV6-5,NA,TGTGCCAGCAGTTACACCCCGCCCGCCCGACAGGTCCCAGGCTACGAGCAGTACTTC,CASSYTPPARQVPGYEQYF
NA,TRBJ2-2,TRBV2,NA,TGTGCCAGCAGGGCTATTACGGTGTCCGGGGAGCTGTTTTTT,CASRAITVSGELFF
NA,TRBJ1-5,TRBV6-2/TRBV6-3,NA,TGTGCCAGCACTTACGGGCAGTATCAGCCCCAGCATTTT,CASTYGQYQPQHF
NA,TRBJ1-2,TRBV27,NA,TGTGCCAGCAGTTTATTCCCGGGGGGGGTCCGAGGCTACACCTTC,CASSLFPGGVRGYTF
NA,TRBJ2-2,TRBV7-9,NA,TGTGCCAGCAGCCGAAGGGGGGGGGAGCTGTTTTTT,CASSRRGGELFF
TRBD1,TRBJ1-5,TRBV5-6,few,TGTGCCAGCAGCTTAGGACAGGCTCATCAGCCCCAGCATTTT,CASSLGQAHQPQHF
NA,TRBJ2-4,TRBV11-2,NA,TGTGCCAGCAGCCCCCACAGGGATATAGCCAAAAACATTCAGTACTTC,CASSPHRDIAKNIQYF
NA,TRBJ1-4,TRBV4-3,NA,TGCGCCAGCAGCCAAGTCCCCCGGGGACATCCTAATGAAAAACTGTTTTTT,CASSQVPRGHPNEKLFF
NA,TRBJ1-4,TRBV18,NA,TGTGCCAGCTCACCAAGGGCAGAAGAAAAACTGTTTTTT,CASSPRAEEKLFF
TRBD2,TRBJ2-1,TRBV7-2,NA,TGTGCCAGCAGCTTAATGGCTAGCGGAGACAATGAGCAGTTCTTC,CASSLMASGDNEQFF
NA,TRBJ2-6,TRBV4-3,once,TGCGCCAGCAGCCAAGAATGGGCATTCTACTCCGGGGCCAACGTCCTGACTTTC,CASSQEWAFYSGANVLTF
NA,TRBJ2-7,TRBV6-5,NA,TGTGCCAGCATGAATACCTACGAGCAGTACTTC,CASMNTYEQYF
NA,TRBJ2-7,TRBV29-1,NA,TGCAGCGGTGGGGACACCTACGAGCAGTACTTC,CSGGDTYEQYF
NA,TRBJ2-5,TRBV5-6,NA,TGTGCCAGCAGCCCTCCCCCGGTCCAAGAGACCCAGTACTTC,CASSPPPVQETQYF
NA,TRBJ2-2,TRBV5-1,NA,TGCGCCAGCAGCACAGGCAGCTCGAACACCGGGGAGCTGTTTTTT,CASSTGSSNTGELFF
NA,TRBJ2-2,TRBV7-2,NA,TGTGCCAGCAGCCCCTCCGGGCTAGCAATAGGCACCGGGGAGCTGTTTTTT,CASSPSGLAIGTGELFF
TRBD1,TRBJ2-3,TRBV12-3/TRBV12-4,NA,TGTGCCAGCACCTCACAGGGGGATACGCAGTATTTT,CASTSQGDTQYF
NA,TRBJ2-4,TRBV5-1,NA,TGCGCCAGCAGCTTGCAGGCGGCCAAAAACATTCAGTACTTC,CASSLQAAKNIQYF
NA,TRBJ1-5,TRBV7-6,NA,TGTGCCAGCAGCTTGGTCATTGGCAATCAGCCCCAGCATTTT,CASSLVIGNQPQHF
NA,TRBJ2-1,TRBV20-1,NA,TGCAGTGCTACACAGTACAATGAGCAGTTCTTC,CSATQYNEQFF
NA,TRBJ2-3,TRBV24-1,NA,TGTGCCACCAGTGATCAAGGGCTGGATACGCAGTATTTT,CATSDQGLDTQYF
NA,TRBJ1-3,TRBV20-1,NA,TGCAGTGCCAGAGACAGCCGCTCTGGAAACACCATATATTTT,CSARDSRSGNTIYF
TRBD2,TRBJ2-7,TRBV20-1,NA,TGCAGTGCGGATTATAGCGGGCTCGAGCAGTACTTC,CSADYSGLEQYF
NA,TRBJ1-5,TRBV27,NA,TGTGCCAGCCGTCTTGACCCGGGGGGACAGCCCCAGCATTTT,CASRLDPGGQPQHF
TRBD1,TRBJ1-1,TRBV20-1,NA,TGCAGTGCCCAGAGAGGGACAGGGAAAGCTTTCTTT,CSAQRGTGKAFF
TRBD1,TRBJ2-1,TRBV27,NA,TGTGCCAGCAGTTTATGGCCCCCGGGACAGGGGGCAGGAAAGCAGTTCTTC,CASSLWPPGQGAGKQFF
NA,TRBJ2-6,TRBV25-1,NA,TGTGCCACGGGGGACAGTACTAGCTCTGGGGCCAACGTCCTGACTTTC,CATGDSTSSGANVLTF
NA,TRBJ2-2,TRBV7-3,NA,TGTGCCAGCAGCCGTGACCCCACCGGGGAGCTGTTTTTT,CASSRDPTGELFF
NA,TRBJ2-1,TRBV7-8,NA,TGTGCCAGCAGCGGTTCGTGGGAAGGAGAGCAGTTCTTC,CASSGSWEGEQFF
NA,TRBJ1-1,TRBV7-2,NA,TGTGCCAGCAGCTCCAGAGGGAGCGGTGAAGCTTTCTTT,CASSSRGSGEAFF
TRBD1,TRBJ2-7,TRBV19,NA,TGTGCCAGTAGCGCCGGGACAGGGGACTACGAGCAGTACTTC,CASSAGTGDYEQYF
NA,TRBJ1-1,TRBV28,NA,TGTGCCAGCAGCTTATCAAGGAACACTGAAGCTTTCTTT,CASSLSRNTEAFF
TRBD2,TRBJ2-5,TRBV6-5,NA,TGTGCCAGCAGTTACACCGGGACTAGCGGCCAAGAGACCCAGTACTTC,CASSYTGTSGQETQYF
NA,TRBJ1-1,TRBV3-1,NA,TGTGCCAGCAGCCAAACGGCCAGTCAGACCGCTGAAGCTTTCTTT,CASSQTASQTAEAFF
NA,TRBJ1-3,TRBV5-1,NA,TGCGCCAGCAGCTGGTGGGGAAGCTCTGGAAACACCATATATTTT,CASSWWGSSGNTIYF
NA,TRBJ1-2,TRBV7-9,NA,TGTGCCAGCAGCCCCGGCGCCCCCTCGGATGGCTACACCTTC,CASSPGAPSDGYTF